Reported below is one T cell receptor (beta chain). The V gene's germline CDR1 is LGHNA and CDR2 YNFKEQ. The CDR3 has 18 residues. V trimming: 0 bases; J trimming: 3 bases; junction bases outside the gene matches: 9. The data were obtained in a study of blood T cells in healthy people across ages. Through a sample-barcoded 5' primer and a J-beta primer mix, a second PCR was run for about 7 to 12 cycles. MiXCR, applied by TCRdb to the 5' RACE reads, yields one record per CDR3 protein. The sample yields over 1,200,000 distinct CDR3 sequences, roughly 64% seen once. Material: blood. This clonotype was obtained from a man aged 18 to 35 in good health. The genes are TRBV4-2 and TRBJ2-2; TRBD1 aligns across 8 bases. CDR3 sequence (DNA): TGTGCCAGCAGCCAAGATCCCGTGGACAGGGTGGACACCGGGGAGCTGTTTTTT. Translating it yields CASSQDPVDRVDTGELFF.